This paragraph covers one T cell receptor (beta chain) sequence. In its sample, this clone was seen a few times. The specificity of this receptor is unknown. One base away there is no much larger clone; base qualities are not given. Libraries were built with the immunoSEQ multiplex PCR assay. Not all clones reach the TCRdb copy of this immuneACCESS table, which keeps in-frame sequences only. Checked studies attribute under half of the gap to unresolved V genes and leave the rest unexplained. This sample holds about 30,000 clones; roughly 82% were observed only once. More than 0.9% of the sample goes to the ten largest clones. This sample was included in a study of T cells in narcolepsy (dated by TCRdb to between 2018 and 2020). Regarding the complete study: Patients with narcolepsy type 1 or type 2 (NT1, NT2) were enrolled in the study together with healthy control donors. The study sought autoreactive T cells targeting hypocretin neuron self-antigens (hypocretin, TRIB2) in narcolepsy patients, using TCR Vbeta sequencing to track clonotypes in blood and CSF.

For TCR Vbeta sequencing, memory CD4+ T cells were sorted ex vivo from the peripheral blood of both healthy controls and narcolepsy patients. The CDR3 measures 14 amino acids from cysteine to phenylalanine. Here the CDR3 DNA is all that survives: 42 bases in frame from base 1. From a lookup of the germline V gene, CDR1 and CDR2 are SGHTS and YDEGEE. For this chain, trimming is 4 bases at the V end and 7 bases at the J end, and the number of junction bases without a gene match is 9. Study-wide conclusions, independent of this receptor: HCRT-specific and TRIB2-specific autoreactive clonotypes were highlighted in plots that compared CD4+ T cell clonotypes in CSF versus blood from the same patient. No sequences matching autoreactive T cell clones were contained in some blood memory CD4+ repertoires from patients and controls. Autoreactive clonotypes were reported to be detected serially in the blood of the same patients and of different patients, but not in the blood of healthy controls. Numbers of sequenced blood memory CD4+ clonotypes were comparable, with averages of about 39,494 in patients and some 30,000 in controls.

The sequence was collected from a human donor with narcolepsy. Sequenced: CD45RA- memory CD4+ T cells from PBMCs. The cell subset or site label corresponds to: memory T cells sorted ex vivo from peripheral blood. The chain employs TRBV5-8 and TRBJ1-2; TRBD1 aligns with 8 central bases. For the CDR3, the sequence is CASSLEQGVGGYTF. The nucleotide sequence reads TGTGCCAGCAGCCTTGAACAGGGGGTCGGTGGCTACACCTTC.